Each of the 16 T cell receptor beta chains below was sequenced from the same sample in a study of siplizumab effects on memory and regulatory T cells. Profiled with immunoSEQ multiplex PCR; TCRdb holds only in-frame clones, not every one. The table records 50,000 to 55,000 clones, roughly 97% of them present only once. The source material was naive CD4+ T cells sorted from blood. These receptors all come from a human donor in good health.

The J gene is TRBJ2-1, the V gene TRBV10-3, with TRBD2 as a possible D gene (6 bases). V was pared by 4 bases and J by 7 bases, with 17 bases between. This CDR3 contains 15 residues. Per germline, CDR1 ENHRY and CDR2 SYGVKD. The CDR3 DNA follows: TGTGCCATCAGTGCTAAGGGACTCGAGAGGAATGAGCAGTTCTTC. Its protein is CAISAKGLERNEQFF.

This clone appeared a single time. This sequence joins TRBV10-2 and TRBJ2-5, with 9 nucleotides matching TRBD2. This CDR3 contains 20 residues. Germline V gene sequence: CDR1 WSHSY, CDR2 SAAADI. The V gene end was trimmed by 2 bases and the J gene end by 1 base; junction bases not matched to a gene: 17. DNA of the CDR3: TGCGCCAGCAGTGAGGACAGGCCCAGAGTACTAGCGGGTCCCCAAGAGACCCAGTACTTC. Translation gives CASSEDRPRVLAGPQETQYF.

This chain uses TRBV5-1 with TRBJ2-7; possible D gene TRBD2, 5 bases. Germline CDR1 SGHRS, CDR2 YFSETQ. CDR3 size: 14 residues. V lost 0 bases to trimming and J lost 7 bases, with 14 bases between them. The CDR3 DNA sequence: TGCGCCAGCAGCTTGGAGGCGGTAGCGAGGGAGCAGTACTTC. Translation gives CASSLEAVAREQYF.

The chain combines TRBV7-2 with TRBJ1-5, with D hard to call. Germline V CDR1 and CDR2: SGHTA, FQGNSA. The CDR3 is 15 residues long. V lost 1 base, J lost 0 bases, and 7 bases lay in between. The CDR3 DNA is TGTGCCAGCAGCTTAGAAGCGTCTAGCAATCAGCCCCAGCATTTT. This translates into CASSLEASSNQPQHF.

V and J are TRBV27 and TRBJ2-7, with 7 bases that match TRBD2. CDR1 is MNHEY and CDR2 is SMNVEV in the germline V gene (reference sequence). Unmatched junction bases numbered 8, after V lost 3 bases and J lost 3 bases. This CDR3 contains 15 residues. The CDR3 is CASSLAQREGYEQYF. The CDR3 coding sequence is TGTGCCAGCAGTTTGGCGCAGCGGGAAGGCTACGAGCAGTACTTC.

V and J are TRBV28 and TRBJ2-1, with 10 bases aligning to TRBD1. CDR3 length equals 17 residues. J gave up 4 bases and V 0 bases, and 6 bases lay outside the gene matches. Germline V gene lookup returns CDR1 MDHEN and CDR2 SYDVKM. DNA of the CDR3: TGTGCCAGCAGTTTATGGCACGGGACAGGGGTTTACAATGAGCAGTTCTTC. Its protein product is CASSLWHGTGVYNEQFF.

The genes are TRBV5-6 and TRBJ2-5, with 12 nucleotides matching TRBD2. Germline V lookup: CDR1 SGHDT, CDR2 YYEEEE. V shed 1 base and J 5 bases; nucleotides not matched to a gene: 9. CDR3 length: 17 residues. CDR3 in amino acids: CASSLLLAGGPGETQYF. DNA of the CDR3: TGTGCCAGCAGCTTGTTACTAGCGGGAGGTCCAGGCGAGACCCAGTACTTC.

J is TRBJ2-4 and V is TRBV4-1, with TRBD2 identical over 15 bases. The CDR3 length is 18 residues. Per the germline V gene, CDR1 is MGHRA and CDR2 is YSYEKL. V lost 3 bases to trimming and J lost 3 bases; unmatched junction nucleotides: 6. The CDR3 protein is CASSHGLAGGPDKNIQYF. Written as DNA, the CDR3 is TGCGCCAGCAGCCATGGACTAGCGGGAGGGCCAGACAAAAACATTCAGTACTTC.

The chain recombines TRBV30 with TRBJ1-6; D might be TRBD1 (5 bases). Trimming took 3 bases from V and 7 from J, leaving 13 bases between them. The germline gives CDR1 GTSNPN, CDR2 SVGIG (reference sequence). The CDR3 spans 14 residues. In DNA, the CDR3 is TGTGCCTGGAGCCCCGGGACGGTGAATTCACCCCTCCACTTT. The encoded protein is CAWSPGTVNSPLHF. Supplemented by reference TRBV30 and TRBJ1-6, the full variable domain reads SQTIHQWPATLVQPVGSPLSLECTVEGTSNPNLYWYRQAAGRGLQLLFYSVGIGQISSEVPQNLSASRPQDRQFILSSKKLLLSDSGFYLCAWSPGTVNSPLHFGNGTRLTVT.

The rearrangement links TRBV29-1 to TRBJ2-1; tentatively, D is TRBD1 (5 bases). Germline V gene data show CDR1 as SQVTM and CDR2 as ANQGSEA. CDR3 length equals 15 residues. Trimming removed 2 bases at V and 9 bases at J, with 20 bases between. The CDR3 protein is CSVEPGALNMGEQFF. The DNA of the CDR3 is TGCAGCGTTGAACCTGGGGCACTGAACATGGGTGAGCAGTTCTTC.

The gene calls are TRBV5-1 and TRBJ1-1; D is undetermined. The CDR3 contains 14 residues. With 0 bases removed from V and 0 bases from J, the gap between germline ends came to 6 bases. The germline V gene encodes CDR1 SGHRS and CDR2 YFSETQ. Written as DNA, the CDR3 is TGCGCCAGCAGCTTGGCACAATTGAACACTGAAGCTTTCTTT. Encoded protein: CASSLAQLNTEAFF.

This chain connects TRBV5-4 to TRBJ2-7, with D tentatively TRBD2 (6 bases). Trimming left V 0 bases short and J 6 bases short, with 13 bases between. The CDR3 runs to 14 residues. Germline values: CDR1 SGHNT, CDR2 YYREEE (reference sequence). CDR3 protein: CASSLVGGDSEQYF. CDR3 sequence (DNA): TGTGCCAGCAGCTTGGTAGGCGGGGACTCCGAGCAGTACTTC.

The rearrangement links TRBV18 to TRBJ1-5, with a tentative D call TRBD1 (5 bases). The germline gives CDR1 KGHSH, CDR2 LQKENI. This CDR3 spans 15 amino acids. V shed 2 bases and J shed 5 bases, with 13 bases lying between them. CDR3 DNA: TGTGCCAGCTCACCAAGGGGATCCCCAGATCAGCCCCAGCATTTT. Amino acids: CASSPRGSPDQPQHF. The full variable domain, with the rest looked up from reference TRBV18 and TRBJ1-5, is NAGVMQNPRHLVRRRGQEARLRCSPMKGHSHVYWYRQLPEEGLKFMVYLQKENIIDESGMPKERFSAEFPKEGPSILRIQQVVRGDSAAYFCASSPRGSPDQPQHFGDGTRLSIL.

This sequence joins TRBV6-4 and TRBJ1-1, with D possibly matching TRBD1 (5 bases). The germline CDR1 and CDR2 sequences are MRHNA and SNTAGT. V was cut by 2 bases and J by 5 bases, with 12 bases left in between. The CDR3 totals 14 residues. The CDR3: CASSDQAEGTEAFF. The CDR3, as DNA: TGTGCCAGCAGTGACCAGGCAGAGGGGACTGAAGCTTTCTTT.

The V gene is TRBV6-5, the J gene TRBJ2-5; D is perhaps TRBD2 (5 bases). The CDR3 totals 12 residues. CDR1 and CDR2 from the germline V gene are MNHEY and SVGAGI. V shed 6 bases and J shed 5 bases, with 10 bases lying between them. DNA of the CDR3: TGTGCCAGCAGCCCCGGGATGGAGACCCAGTACTTC. Protein product: CASSPGMETQYF.

This rearrangement joins TRBV2 to TRBJ2-3; D uncertain. The CDR3 length is 12 residues. In germline, CDR1 is SNHLY, CDR2 FYNNEI. V was clipped by 2 bases and J by 4 bases, with 4 bases between them. The CDR3 nucleotides are TGTGCCAGCAGTGAAATTTCAGATACGCAGTATTTT. The encoded protein is CASSEISDTQYF.